The 24 T cell receptor beta chains below all came from one sample that was sequenced in a study of blood T cell repertoires in COVID-19. TCRdb's copy holds only in-frame clones and misses some; the assay was immunoSEQ multiplex PCR. The table shows 10,000 to 15,000 clones, with approximately 85% occurring only once. Sequenced: peripheral blood. These receptors all stem from a human donor in a cohort sampled during active COVID-19.

This clone has only a few counts. DNA for the CDR3: TGCGCCAGTACCGGACAGGGGGCGTCTCAGCCCCAGCATTTT. It codes for CASTGQGASQPQHF. This chain joins TRBV10-2 and TRBJ1-5; 11 nucleotides align to TRBD1. CDR1 is WSHSY, CDR2 SAAADI, per germline. This CDR3 contains 14 residues. J lost 6 bases, V lost 9 bases, and 7 bases had no gene match.

The chain employs TRBV5-1 and TRBJ2-3; TRBD2 agrees at 12 bases. The CDR3 extends over 16 amino acids. V was clipped by 1 base and J by 5 bases; unmatched bases: 5. Germline CDR1 and CDR2: SGHRS and YFSETQ. For the CDR3, the DNA is TGCGCCAGCAGCTTGACTAGCGGGAGGTCTGGAGATACGCAGTATTTT. Protein product: CASSLTSGRSGDTQYF.

The V and J genes are TRBV11-2 and TRBJ2-3; 8 positions agree with TRBD2. The V gene end was trimmed by 1 base and the J gene end by 1 base; junction bases not matched to a gene: 7. The CDR3 totals 17 residues. Germline CDR1 reads SGHAT; CDR2 reads FQNNGV. In DNA form, the CDR3 reads TGTGCCAGCAGCTTAGGGGTCCTAGCGGGCCGCACAGATACGCAGTATTTT. Translating gives CASSLGVLAGRTDTQYF.

The rearrangement uses TRBV7-8 and TRBJ2-7; D possibly corresponds to TRBD2 (5 bases). CDR1 and CDR2 from the germline V gene are SGHVS and FQNEAQ. The ends were cut back, 2 bases at V and 11 bases at J, with 13 bases in the middle. CDR3 length equals 12 residues. CDR3 sequence (DNA): TGTGCCAGCAGCTTAATTCCGGGAAGAGAGTACTTC. Amino acid sequence: CASSLIPGREYF. The full variable domain, rest sourced from reference TRBV7-8 and TRBJ2-7, is GAGVSQSPRYKVAKRGQDVALRCDPISGHVSLFWYQQALGQGPEFLTYFQNEAQLDKSGLPSDRFFAERPEGSVSTLKIQRTQQEDSAVYLCASSLIPGREYFGPGTRLTVT.

The CDR3 sequence: CASSKEVSYEQYF. For the CDR3, the DNA is TGTGCCAGCAGCAAAGAGGTCTCCTACGAGCAGTACTTC. This chain links TRBV27 with TRBJ2-7; D not resolved. Germline CDR1 reads MNHEY; CDR2 reads SMNVEV (reference sequence). The V and J ends lost 6 bases and 0 bases respectively, with 9 bases between them. The length of the CDR3 is 13 residues.

This chain links TRBV12-2 with TRBJ1-1. TRBV12-2 is annotated as a pseudogene. CDR3 length: 15 amino acids. The CDR3 DNA reads as TGTGCAAGTCGCTCTCCTGGCGGGGAGAACACTGAAGCTTTCTTT. It codes for CASRSPGGENTEAFF.

J is TRBJ1-5 and V is TRBV5-4, with 7 bases identical to TRBD1. The CDR3 is 15 amino acids. CDR1 and CDR2 (germline): SGHNT, YYREEE (reference sequence). V shed 3 bases and J 7 bases; nucleotides not matched to a gene: 10. DNA of the CDR3: TGTGCCAGCAGCTCCGGGACAGACCTTTCCCAGCCCCAGCATTTT. This encodes CASSSGTDLSQPQHF.

This clone was detected only once. CDR3 residues: CASSSQGAGNTIYF. CDR3 DNA sequence: TGCGCCAGCAGCTCCCAGGGGGCTGGAAACACCATATATTTT. This sequence joins TRBV5-1 and TRBJ1-3, with TRBD1 identical over 7 bases. Trimming took 3 bases from V and 2 from J; bases not matched to a gene: 2. There are 14 residues in the CDR3. Germline loops: CDR1 SGHRS, CDR2 YFSETQ.

The chain has TRBV21-1 and TRBJ2-5; TRBD1, the D gene given by the table, was not confirmed from the DNA. TRBV21-1 corresponds to a pseudogene. This CDR3 comprises 15 residues. CDR3 sequence reads: CASSNARGRRETQYF. CDR3 in DNA: TGTGCCAGCAGCAATGCTAGGGGGCGCCGGGAGACCCAGTACTTC.

The chain couples TRBV5-1 to TRBJ2-2, with TRBD2 matching 8 bases. The germline V gene has CDR1 SGHRS and CDR2 YFSETQ. Germline trimming cut 3 bases from V and 7 bases from J; bases unmatched to any gene: 11. The CDR3 is 16 amino acids. The CDR3: CASSSTGTSVYGELFF. The DNA for the CDR3 is TGCGCCAGCAGCTCCACCGGGACTAGTGTATACGGGGAGCTGTTTTTT.

The J gene is TRBJ2-7, the V gene TRBV18, with a weak D call TRBD2 (6 bases). Germline CDR1 reads KGHSH; CDR2 reads LQKENI. This CDR3 has 14 amino acids. The germline V and J ends were trimmed by 4 bases and 6 bases, with 16 bases remaining between them. The CDR3 DNA reads as TGTGCCAGCTCACTGGGACGGGGGTCCGGCGAGCAGTACTTC. It encodes CASSLGRGSGEQYF.

The chain uses TRBV29-1 and TRBJ2-5; 8 bases match TRBD2. The CDR3 length is 13 residues. Germline V CDR1 and CDR2: SQVTM, ANQGSEA. With V trimmed by 7 bases and J by 2 bases, 6 bases remained unmatched. The CDR3 reads CSESSGRQETQYF. CDR3 in DNA: TGCAGCGAATCTAGCGGGCGACAAGAGACCCAGTACTTC.

The CDR3: CASSFTGFQETQYF. DNA of the CDR3: TGTGCCAGCAGCTTCACAGGGTTCCAAGAGACCCAGTACTTC. The chain carries TRBV11-2 and TRBJ2-5; D might be TRBD1 (6 bases). The length of the CDR3 is 14 residues. V lost 3 bases, J lost 1 base, and 9 bases lay in between. CDR1 and CDR2 from the germline V gene are SGHAT and FQNNGV.

This CDR3 is CASSLGTPMQETQYF. The DNA for the CDR3 is TGTGCCAGCAGCTTGGGGACTCCTATGCAAGAGACCCAGTACTTC. This chain connects TRBV5-6 to TRBJ2-5, with a weak D call TRBD2 (5 bases). V was trimmed by 0 bases and J by 2 bases, leaving 11 bases between them. In germline, CDR1 is SGHDT, CDR2 YYEEEE. CDR3 length equals 15 residues. Complete variable domain (other parts from reference TRBV5-6 and TRBJ2-5): DAGVTQSPTHLIKTRGQQVTLRCSPKSGHDTVSWYQQALGQGPQFIFQYYEEEERQRGNFPDRFSGHQFPNYSSELNVNALLLGDSALYLCASSLGTPMQETQYFGPGTRLLVL.

The chain carries TRBV7-6 and TRBJ2-2; 7 nucleotides line up with TRBD2. J was trimmed by 4 bases and V by 5 bases; bases with no gene match: 7. Germline assignment: CDR1 SGHVS and CDR2 FNYEAQ. There are 15 residues in the CDR3. The CDR3 DNA follows: TGTGCCAGCAGCGTTACTAGCGTTCGCACCGGGGAGCTGTTTTTT. Translation gives CASSVTSVRTGELFF.

The CDR3 loop reads CASSYSFALADTQYF. CDR3 sequence (DNA): TGTGCCAGCAGTTACTCCTTCGCGCTGGCAGATACGCAGTATTTT. This chain links TRBV6-6 with TRBJ2-3; no clear D. The CDR3 sequence is 15 residues long. The germline V gene has CDR1 MNHNY and CDR2 SVGAGI (reference sequence). Trimming took 0 bases from V and 4 from J, leaving 11 bases between them.

This chain joins TRBV5-1 and TRBJ2-1, with 8 bases lining up with TRBD2. Germline V gene data show CDR1 as SGHRS and CDR2 as YFSETQ. CDR3 length equals 16 residues. V gave up 3 bases and J gave up 4 bases; unmatched junction bases: 9. The CDR3 DNA sequence: TGCGCCAGCAGCTCCCCTCCGGGACTAGATTACAATGAGCAGTTCTTC. This codes for CASSSPPGLDYNEQFF.

The rearrangement links TRBV12-3 or TRBV12-4 to TRBJ2-7; D call uncertain. The V end was cut by 4 bases, the J end by 4 bases, with 5 bases between. The length of the CDR3 is 11 residues. The CDR3 DNA is TGTGCCAGCAGTTCGAGGTACGAGCAGTACTTC. Its translation is CASSSRYEQYF.

The chain uses TRBV4-2 and TRBJ2-7, with a possible D match to TRBD1 (5 bases). In germline, CDR1 is LGHNA, CDR2 YNFKEQ. The CDR3 consists of 14 residues. Trimming pared 6 bases from V and 2 bases from J, leaving 14 bases between. The CDR3 sequence: CASSRGQETYEQYF. The CDR3 DNA reads TGTGCCAGCAGTAGGGGTCAGGAGACCTACGAGCAGTACTTC.

This clone was counted a single time. The V call is TRBV4-1, the J call TRBJ2-1; 8 bases match TRBD1. Germline CDR1 reads MGHRA; CDR2 reads YSYEKL. This CDR3 has 14 amino acids. With V trimmed by 4 bases and J by 3 bases, 2 bases remained unmatched. CDR3 loop: CASSPGQGYNEQFF. In nucleotides, the CDR3 is TGCGCCAGCAGCCCTGGACAGGGCTACAATGAGCAGTTCTTC.

The chain employs TRBV7-2 and TRBJ1-2; D is possibly TRBD1 (5 bases). V gave up 5 bases and J gave up 7 bases, with 11 bases separating them. CDR1 SGHTA and CDR2 FQGNSA come from the germline V gene. CDR3 size: 12 residues. The CDR3 loop reads CASSPDSGGYTF. CDR3 DNA sequence: TGTGCCAGCAGCCCCGACAGTGGTGGCTACACCTTC.

The CDR3 is CATSRVLGGAGDTQYF. The DNA of the CDR3 is TGTGCCACCAGCAGAGTTTTGGGGGGGGCAGGGGATACGCAGTATTTT. This rearrangement joins TRBV15 to TRBJ2-3; a weak D match, TRBD2 (7 bases). Germline CDR1 and CDR2: LNHNV and YYDKDF (reference sequence). Trimming shortened V by 1 base and J by 6 bases, and 17 bases separated the two germline ends. The CDR3 sequence is 16 residues long.

The gene calls are TRBV9 and TRBJ2-1; TRBD1 might be the D (5 bases). The length of the CDR3 is 14 residues. Germline V gives CDR1 SGDLS, CDR2 YYNGEE. The V end was cut by 6 bases, the J end by 6 bases, with 16 bases between. The DNA of the CDR3 is TGTGCCAGCAAAAAGGGGTACGACGGCAATGAGCAGTTCTTC. Amino acid sequence: CASKKGYDGNEQFF. The variable domain in full, with the rest retrieved from reference TRBV9 and TRBJ2-1, is DSGVTQTPKHLITATGQRVTLRCSPRSGDLSVYWYQQSLDQGLQFLIQYYNGEERAKGNILERFSAQQFPDLHSELNLSSLELGDSALYFCASKKGYDGNEQFFGPGTRLTVL.

This chain uses TRBV15 with TRBJ1-1; 7 nucleotides agree with TRBD1. There are 15 residues in the CDR3. The V and J ends lost 1 base and 5 bases, in that order; junction bases with no gene match: 7. The germline gives CDR1 LNHNV, CDR2 YYDKDF (reference sequence). Here the CDR3 DNA reads TGTGCCACCAGCAGAGTCAGTACAGGGGTAACTGAAGCTTTCTTT. This translates into CATSRVSTGVTEAFF.